Detailed here is one T cell receptor beta chain. This clonotype came up a few times. Its target antigen remains unknown. No much larger clone exists at a distance of one base, and base qualities are not known. The approximately 39 donors, aged about 6 to 100 years, were systemically healthy Caucasian individuals from Russia. Each donor gave about 9.2 milliliters of peripheral blood, drawn into EDTA-treated Vacutainer tubes. Ficoll-Paque density-gradient centrifugation was used to isolate PBMCs, with at least 7 million per sample. Total RNA was extracted from PBMCs with Trizol reagent, with at least 6 micrograms obtained per sample. Naive CD45RAhigh/CD27high T cell percentages were measured by flow cytometry on a PBMC aliquot from every donor. This record belongs to a study of blood T cells in healthy people across ages (dated by TCRdb to the mid-2010s). With respect to the entire study: In model experiments, template switching captured roughly one uniquely barcoded TCR beta cDNA molecule for every two T cells. Age-related changes in TCR beta repertoire diversity were measured in the study by deep sequencing normalized with unique cDNA molecular identifiers. The donors were divided into four age groups: young (average around 17 years), middle-aged (over 35), aged (roughly 60) and long-lived (more than 75). To avoid experimental bias, donors of different ages were randomly spread across the sequencing lanes. Two additional independent replicas of 1 million unique cDNA reads from the same blood draw were analyzed for two donors (one aged 18 to 30 and one aged 80 or older).

Overall study results and their limits: Compared with the aged group, the long-lived group had more naive CD4+ T cells, fewer expanded clones and increased TCR diversity, suggesting age selection. Because donor CMV infection status was unknown, age-related changes in expanded clonotypes were potentially confounded. A strong correlation was found between observed TCR beta diversity and the percentage of naive T cells measured by flow cytometry. Conclusive comparison of naive and antigen-experienced compartments was prevented by the profiling of bulk unsorted PBMCs. Estimates of total diversity from one million sequenced T cells were regarded as lower bounds and underestimates. As age increased, observed TCR beta diversity per million T cells dropped in a roughly linear way, and a significant reduction was already evident by age 40.

CDR1 is given as DFQATT and CDR2 as SNEGSKA, both from the germline V gene (reference sequence). The CDR3 has 15 amino acids, counting the end cysteine and phenylalanine. The retained sequence is limited to the CDR3, 45 bases, with the frame set at the first base. To prepare the library, 5' RACE was applied. Data came from an Illumina HiSeq 2500. The second PCR ran for about 6 to 11 cycles and used a J-beta primer mix along with a sample-barcoded 5' primer. A unique molecular identifier was introduced onto each TCR beta cDNA molecule by a template-switch 5' adaptor carrying 12 random nucleotides. Each sample yielded at least 3 million CDR3-containing paired-end reads. First-strand cDNA was synthesized from all RNA with the Mint cDNA synthesis kit, primed by a TRBC-specific oligonucleotide. Following uracil-DNA glycosylase treatment, all cDNA underwent a first 18-cycle PCR with the universal primers M1SS and BC2_uni_R. In the original analysis: Each sample was normalized by randomly selecting 1 million high-quality reads, each carrying a distinct molecular identifier. Instead of being binned into consensus sequences, reads that shared molecular identifiers were thrown out. CDR3 identification, clonotype clustering and error correction used MiTCR with a Q25 quality threshold and the strictest error-elimination algorithm. A nonparametric unseen species model using Euler transformation provided a lower-bound estimate of total TCR beta diversity. In TCRdb, the public reads were trimmed at Q25 with fastp and aligned with MiXCR, with productive beta chains retained. Entries that share a CDR3 protein sequence are merged under the most common genes and DNA. TCRdb's processing, not the authors' own work, is the source of the V and J calls. The sample yields roughly 1.4 million distinct CDR3 sequences; 55% to 75% were counted once. 6.5% to 8.5% of the sample lies in the top ten.

Input material: blood. This TCR came from a man aged 18-30 years in good health. The sequence links TRBV20-1 to TRBJ2-4; 10 bases in the junction line up with TRBD2. TRBJ2-7 matches the DNA end more closely, so the J call is doubtful. The CDR3: CSAAPSGGFRDEQYF. The sequence in DNA is TGCAGTGCAGCCCCTAGCGGGGGCTTCAGGGACGAGCAGTACTTC.